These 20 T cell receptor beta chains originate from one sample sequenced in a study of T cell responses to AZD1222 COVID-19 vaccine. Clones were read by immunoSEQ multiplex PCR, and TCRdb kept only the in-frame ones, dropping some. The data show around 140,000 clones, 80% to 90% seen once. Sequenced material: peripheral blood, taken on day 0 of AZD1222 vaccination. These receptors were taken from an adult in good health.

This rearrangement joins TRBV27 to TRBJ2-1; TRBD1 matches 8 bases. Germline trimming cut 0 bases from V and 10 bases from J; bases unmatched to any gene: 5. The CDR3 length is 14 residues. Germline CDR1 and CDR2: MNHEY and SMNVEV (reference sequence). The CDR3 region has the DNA TGTGCCAGCAGTTTATCGGACAGGGCGGACGAGCAGTTCTTC. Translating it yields CASSLSDRADEQFF.

CDR3 coding DNA: TGTGCCAGCAGGTCGACAGGCGCCTACGAGCAGTACTTC. Residues: CASRSTGAYEQYF. The V gene is TRBV27, the J gene TRBJ2-7; D is perhaps TRBD1 (6 bases). Trimming removed 6 bases at V and 2 bases at J, with 11 bases between. Germline V CDR1 and CDR2: MNHEY, SMNVEV (reference sequence). The CDR3 totals 13 residues.

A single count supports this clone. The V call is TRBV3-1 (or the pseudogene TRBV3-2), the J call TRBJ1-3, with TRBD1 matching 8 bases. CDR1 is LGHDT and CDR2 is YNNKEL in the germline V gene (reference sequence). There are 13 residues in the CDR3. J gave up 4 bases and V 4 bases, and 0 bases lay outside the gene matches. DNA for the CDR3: TGTGCCAGCAGCCGGGACAGGGGAAACACCATATATTTT. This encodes CASSRDRGNTIYF.

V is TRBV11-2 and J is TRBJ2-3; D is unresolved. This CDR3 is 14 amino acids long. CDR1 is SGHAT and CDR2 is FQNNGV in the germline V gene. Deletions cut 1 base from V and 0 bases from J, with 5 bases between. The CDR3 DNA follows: TGTGCCAGCAGCTTAGTAGGTAGCACAGATACGCAGTATTTT. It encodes CASSLVGSTDTQYF.

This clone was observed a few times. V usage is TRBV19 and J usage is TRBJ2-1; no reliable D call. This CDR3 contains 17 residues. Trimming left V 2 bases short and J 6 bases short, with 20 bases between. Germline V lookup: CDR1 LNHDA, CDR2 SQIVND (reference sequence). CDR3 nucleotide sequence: TGTGCCAGTAGTATATTAACAGACCTAGTCCCACGCAATGAGCAGTTCTTC. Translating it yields CASSILTDLVPRNEQFF.

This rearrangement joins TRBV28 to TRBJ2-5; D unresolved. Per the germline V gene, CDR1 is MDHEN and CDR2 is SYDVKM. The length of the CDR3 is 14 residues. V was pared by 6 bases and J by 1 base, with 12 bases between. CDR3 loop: CASRPRALQETQYF. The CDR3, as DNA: TGTGCCAGCAGGCCCCGGGCTCTCCAAGAGACCCAGTACTTC. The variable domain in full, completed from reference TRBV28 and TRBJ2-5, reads DVKVTQSSRYLVKRTGEKVFLECVQDMDHENMFWYRQDPGLGLRLIYFSYDVKMKEKGDIPEGYSVSREKKERFSLILESASTNQTSMYLCASRPRALQETQYFGPGTRLLVL.

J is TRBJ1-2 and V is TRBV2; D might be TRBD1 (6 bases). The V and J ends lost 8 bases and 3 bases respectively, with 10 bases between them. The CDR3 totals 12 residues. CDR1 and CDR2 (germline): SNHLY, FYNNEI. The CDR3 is CASEQGDYGYTF. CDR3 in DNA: TGTGCCAGCGAACAGGGAGACTATGGCTACACCTTC.

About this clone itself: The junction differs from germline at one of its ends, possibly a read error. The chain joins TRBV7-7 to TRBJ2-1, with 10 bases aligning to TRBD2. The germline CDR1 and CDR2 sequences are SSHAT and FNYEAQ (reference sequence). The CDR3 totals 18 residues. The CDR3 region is CASSSLAGAPSSYNEQFF. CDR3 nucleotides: TGTGCTAGCAGCTCGCTAGCGGGAGCCCCTTCCTCCTACAATGAGCAGTTCTTC.

CDR3 sequence reads: CASSPPAILKKGYTF. The CDR3 DNA reads TGTGCCAGCAGCCCCCCCGCGATTCTGAAAAAAGGCTACACCTTC. V gene TRBV3-1 (or the pseudogene TRBV3-2) combines with J gene TRBJ1-2, with no clear D. V lost 4 bases to trimming and J lost 8 bases, with 20 bases between them. The CDR3 covers 15 residues. Germline CDR1 reads LGHDT; CDR2 reads YNNKEL (reference sequence).

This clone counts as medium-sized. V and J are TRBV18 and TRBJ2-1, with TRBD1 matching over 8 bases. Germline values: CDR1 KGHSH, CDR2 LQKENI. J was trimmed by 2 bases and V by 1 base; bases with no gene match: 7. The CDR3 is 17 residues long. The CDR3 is CASSPLLPRGPYNEQFF. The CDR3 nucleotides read TGTGCCAGCTCACCACTCCTTCCCAGGGGGCCCTACAATGAGCAGTTCTTC. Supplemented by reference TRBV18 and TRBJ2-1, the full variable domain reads NAGVMQNPRHLVRRRGQEARLRCSPMKGHSHVYWYRQLPEEGLKFMVYLQKENIIDESGMPKERFSAEFPKEGPSILRIQQVVRGDSAAYFCASSPLLPRGPYNEQFFGPGTRLTVL.

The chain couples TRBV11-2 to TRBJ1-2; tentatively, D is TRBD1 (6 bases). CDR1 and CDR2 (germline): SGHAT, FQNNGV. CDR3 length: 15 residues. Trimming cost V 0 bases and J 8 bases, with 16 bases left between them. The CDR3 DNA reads TGTGCCAGCAGCTTAGATCACGGGGGCCGGTTCGGCTACACCTTC. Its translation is CASSLDHGGRFGYTF.

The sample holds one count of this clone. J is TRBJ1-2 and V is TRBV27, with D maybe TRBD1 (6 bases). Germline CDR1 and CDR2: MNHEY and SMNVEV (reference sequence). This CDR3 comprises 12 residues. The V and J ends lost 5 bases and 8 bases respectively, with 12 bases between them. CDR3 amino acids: CASSPTGFGYTF. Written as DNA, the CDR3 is TGTGCCAGCAGTCCCACAGGGTTCGGCTACACCTTC.

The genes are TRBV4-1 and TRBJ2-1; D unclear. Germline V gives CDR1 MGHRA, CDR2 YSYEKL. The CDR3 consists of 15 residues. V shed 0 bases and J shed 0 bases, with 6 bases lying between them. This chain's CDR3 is CASSQEGSSYNEQFF. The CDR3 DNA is TGCGCCAGCAGCCAAGAAGGAAGCTCCTACAATGAGCAGTTCTTC.

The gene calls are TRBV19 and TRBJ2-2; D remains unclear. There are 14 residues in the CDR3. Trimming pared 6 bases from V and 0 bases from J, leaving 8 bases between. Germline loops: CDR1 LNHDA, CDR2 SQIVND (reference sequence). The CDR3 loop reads CASRWQTNTGELFF. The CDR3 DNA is TGTGCCAGTAGGTGGCAGACGAACACCGGGGAGCTGTTTTTT.

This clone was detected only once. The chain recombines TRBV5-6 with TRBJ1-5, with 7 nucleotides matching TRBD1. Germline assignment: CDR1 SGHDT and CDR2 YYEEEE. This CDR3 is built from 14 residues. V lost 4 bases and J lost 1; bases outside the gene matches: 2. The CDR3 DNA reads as TGTGCCAGCAGCGAGGGACAGAGCAATCAGCCCCAGCATTTT. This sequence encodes CASSEGQSNQPQHF. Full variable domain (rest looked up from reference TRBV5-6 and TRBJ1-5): DAGVTQSPTHLIKTRGQQVTLRCSPKSGHDTVSWYQQALGQGPQFIFQYYEEEERQRGNFPDRFSGHQFPNYSSELNVNALLLGDSALYLCASSEGQSNQPQHFGDGTRLSIL.

CDR3 coding DNA: TGCGCCAGCAGCTGGGCTAGAACCGGGGAGCTGTTTTTT. Protein product: CASSWARTGELFF. The V and J genes are TRBV5-1 and TRBJ2-2; no clear D gene. CDR3 length: 13 residues. Trimming pared 3 bases from V and 5 bases from J, leaving 8 bases between. CDR1 SGHRS and CDR2 YFSETQ come from the germline V gene.

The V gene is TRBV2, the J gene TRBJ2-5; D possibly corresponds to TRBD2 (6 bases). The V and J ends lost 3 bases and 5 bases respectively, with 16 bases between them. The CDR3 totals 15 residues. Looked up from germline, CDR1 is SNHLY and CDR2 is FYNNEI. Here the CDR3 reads CASSEVRGLWETQYF. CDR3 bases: TGTGCCAGCAGTGAGGTCCGGGGGTTGTGGGAGACCCAGTACTTC.

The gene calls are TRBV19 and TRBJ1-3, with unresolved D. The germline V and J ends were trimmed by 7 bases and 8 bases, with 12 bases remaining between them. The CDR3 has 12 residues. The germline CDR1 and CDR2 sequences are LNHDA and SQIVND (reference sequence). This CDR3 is CASTTTRDTIYF. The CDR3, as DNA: TGTGCCAGTACGACAACGCGGGACACCATATATTTT.

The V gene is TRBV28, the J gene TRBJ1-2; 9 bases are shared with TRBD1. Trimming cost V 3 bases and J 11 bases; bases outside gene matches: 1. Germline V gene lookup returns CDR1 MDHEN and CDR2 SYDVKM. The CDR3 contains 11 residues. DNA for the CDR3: TGTGCCAGCAGTTTGGGACAGGGTTACACCTTC. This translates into CASSLGQGYTF.

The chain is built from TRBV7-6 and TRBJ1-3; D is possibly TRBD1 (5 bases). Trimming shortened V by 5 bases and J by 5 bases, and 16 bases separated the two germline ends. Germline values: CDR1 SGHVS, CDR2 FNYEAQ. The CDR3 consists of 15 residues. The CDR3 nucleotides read TGTGCCAGCAGCCCGGGTGGGCAGGGACGAAACACCATATATTTT. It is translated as CASSPGGQGRNTIYF. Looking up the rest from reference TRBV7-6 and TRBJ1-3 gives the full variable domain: GAGVSQSPRYKVTKRGQDVALRCDPISGHVSLYWYRQALGQGPEFLTYFNYEAQQDKSGLPNDRFSAERPEGSISTLTIQRTEQRDSAMYRCASSPGGQGRNTIYFGEGSWLTVV.